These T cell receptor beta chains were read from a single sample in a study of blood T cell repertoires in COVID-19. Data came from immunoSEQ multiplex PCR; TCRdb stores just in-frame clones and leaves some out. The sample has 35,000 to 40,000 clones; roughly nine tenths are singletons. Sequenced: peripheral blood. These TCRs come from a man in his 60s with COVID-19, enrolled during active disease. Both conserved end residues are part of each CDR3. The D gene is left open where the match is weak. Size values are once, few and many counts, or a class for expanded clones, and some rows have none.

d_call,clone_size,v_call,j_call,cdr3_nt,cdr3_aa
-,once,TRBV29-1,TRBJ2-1,TGCAGCGTTGAAGATTACACAGGAAGCAATGAGCAGTTCTTC,CSVEDYTGSNEQFF
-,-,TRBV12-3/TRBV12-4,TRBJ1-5,TGTGCCAGCAGTTTTGCGGTAAATCAGCCCCAGCATTTT,CASSFAVNQPQHF
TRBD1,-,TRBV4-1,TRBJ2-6,TGCGCCAGCAGCCCAGACAGGGCTGGGGCCAACGTCCTGACTTTC,CASSPDRAGANVLTF
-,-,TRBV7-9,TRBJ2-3,TGTGCCAGCAGCCGGAGCGCAGATACGCAGTATTTT,CASSRSADTQYF
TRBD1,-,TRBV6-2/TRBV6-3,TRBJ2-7,TGTGCCAGCAGTTATACCGGACAGGGGTTGCGTGAGCAGTACTTC,CASSYTGQGLREQYF
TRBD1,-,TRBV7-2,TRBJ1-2,TGTGCCAGCAGCTTAGGGACAGGGAGGTATGGCTACACCTTC,CASSLGTGRYGYTF
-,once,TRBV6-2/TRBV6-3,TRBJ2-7,TGTGCCAGCAGTTACCGAGGGTACGAGCAGTACTTC,CASSYRGYEQYF
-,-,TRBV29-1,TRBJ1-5,TGCAGCGTTGCAGGGGTGGATGGCAATCAGCCCCAGCATTTT,CSVAGVDGNQPQHF
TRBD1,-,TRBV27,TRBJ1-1,TGTGCCAGCAGATGGACAGGGGAGACTGAAGCTTTCTTT,CASRWTGETEAFF
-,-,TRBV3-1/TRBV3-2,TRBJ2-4,TGTGCCAGCAGCCCCGGACAGTGGTCCAAAAACATTCAGTACTTC,CASSPGQWSKNIQYF
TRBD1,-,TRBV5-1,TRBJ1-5,TGCGCCAGCAGCCCGGGACAGGACAATCAGCCCCAGCATTTT,CASSPGQDNQPQHF
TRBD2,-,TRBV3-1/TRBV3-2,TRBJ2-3,TGTGCCAGCAGCCCAAGATGGGCGGAGCGGGGAGTTACGCAGTATTTT,CASSPRWAERGVTQYF
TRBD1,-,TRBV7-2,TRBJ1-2,TGTGCCAGCGGAAAAGGACAGGTGTATGGCTACACCTTC,CASGKGQVYGYTF
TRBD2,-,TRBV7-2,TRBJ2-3,TGTGCCAGCAGCTTAGGGGGTAGCGGGCCAGATACGCAGTATTTT,CASSLGGSGPDTQYF
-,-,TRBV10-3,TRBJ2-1,TGTGCCATCAGTGAGTCGAAACTGGGTAGCGTGGAGCAGTTCTTC,CAISESKLGSVEQFF
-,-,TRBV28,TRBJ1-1,TGTGCCAGCAGTATCACAGGGCCTCAGGGTGAAGCTTTCTTT,CASSITGPQGEAFF
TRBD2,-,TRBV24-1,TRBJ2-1,TGTGCCACCAGTGGGCGACTAGCGGGATTGAATGAGCAGTTCTTC,CATSGRLAGLNEQFF
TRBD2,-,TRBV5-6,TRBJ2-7,TGTGCCAGCAGCCCTGGGACTAGCGGGAGGGGCGAGCAGTACTTC,CASSPGTSGRGEQYF
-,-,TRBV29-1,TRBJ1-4,TGCAGCGTTGTAGGGGTGACTAATGAAAAACTGTTTTTT,CSVVGVTNEKLFF
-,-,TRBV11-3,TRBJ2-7,TGTGCCAGCAGCGATGAAACTAGCAGGGCCTACGAGCAGTACTTC,CASSDETSRAYEQYF
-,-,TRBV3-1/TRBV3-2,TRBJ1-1,TGTGCCAGCAGCCAAAGACAGGCTGAAGCTTTCTTT,CASSQRQAEAFF
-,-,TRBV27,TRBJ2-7,TGTGCCAGCAGTCCCTCGTTGGACAGAACCTACGAGCAGTACTTC,CASSPSLDRTYEQYF